This T cell receptor (beta chain) derives from a study of blood T cell repertoires in COVID-19. The overall study: Donors in the United States, Italy and Spain gave samples during acute or convalescent COVID-19. T cells, B-cell-depleted T cells, or PBMCs supplied cDNA or gDNA.

How the authors handled the data: Estimated nucleated cell counts came from reference gene primer amplification. Some clones are missing from TCRdb's copy, which holds only in-frame ones; the method was immunoSEQ multiplex PCR. For V, J and clone size, that table is used; D and trimming come from the DNA. The table shows around 160,000 clones, with 80% to 90% occurring only once. From germline, CDR1 is SGHAT and CDR2 FQNNGV. The CDR3 is 11 amino acids. With regard to this clone: The junction does not match germline at one end; this may be a read error.

Material for sequencing was peripheral blood. The sequence came from a man between 18 and 35 years old with COVID-19, enrolled during active disease. The V call is TRBV11-2, the J call TRBJ2-7, with D perhaps TRBD2 (5 bases). CDR3 bases: TGTGCCAGCAGCTTAGTGGGCGGGTCCGACTTC. Encoded protein: CASSLVGGSDF.